This T cell receptor beta chain is from a study of early T cells in non-severe SARS-CoV-2 infection. Study-wide results and limits: Private and CD4 specificities were missed by VDJdb matching, skewed to anti-spike CD8.

Germline loops: CDR1 SGHDT, CDR2 YYEEEE. This CDR3 is 13 amino acids long. Trimming at V came to 4 bases and at J to 4 bases, leaving 2 bases not matched to a gene. TCRdb re-called the 5' RACE reads with MiXCR, one entry per CDR3 protein. The sample consists of about 63,000 distinct CDR3 sequences, roughly 13% of them appearing once. Turning to this clonotype: The antigen is undetermined.

Input material: whole blood. This TCR came from an adult who was a healthcare worker with PCR-confirmed SARS-CoV-2 infection or an uninfected control (not recorded which). The V call is TRBV5-6, the J call TRBJ2-5; 9 bases fit TRBD1. This CDR3 is CASSQTGGETQYF. The CDR3 DNA reads TGTGCCAGCAGCCAGACAGGGGGAGAGACCCAGTACTTC.